This T cell receptor (beta chain) was observed in a study of breast tumors, draining lymph nodes, adjacent tissues. This clonotype has only one observation. Its matching antigen is unknown. Breast cancer patients provided tissue from their axillary draining lymph nodes. V lost 11 bases, J lost 5 bases, and 12 bases lay in between. CDR1 is SEHNR, CDR2 FQNEAQ, per germline (reference sequence). The CDR3 sequence is 11 residues long. The study, taken as a whole, reports: Tumor repertoires ranked between lymph nodes and nontumor tissue in diversity, with V and J gene preferences.

TCRdb itself ran the multiplex PCR reads through MiXCR, one entry per CDR3 protein. Of more than 85,000 distinct CDR3 sequences in the sample, 21% were seen once. The sequencing input was axillary lymph node tissue. This chain uses TRBV7-9 with TRBJ1-2; no clear D. This sequence originates from a female donor with breast cancer. Some clones in this sample may be carry-over from other donors' samples. CDR3 sequence: CAAGRGYGYTF. In DNA form, the CDR3 reads TGTGCCGCAGGTCGGGGTTATGGCTACACCTTC.